A single sample gave rise to the 20 T cell receptor beta chains below, sequenced in a study of T-cell memory formation after mild COVID-19. MiXCR was run by TCRdb on the 5' RACE reads, yielding one entry per CDR3 protein. This table holds some 280,000 distinct CDR3 sequences, about 17% found once. Material: PBMCs or a T cell subset sorted from them (not recorded which). These receptors originate from a young man who had mild COVID-19 (a few samples of this study predate the infection). Cell type and time point are not known.

This clonotype was detected many times. This chain links TRBV6-5 with TRBJ2-7, with D perhaps TRBD1 or TRBD2 (5 bases each). CDR1 and CDR2 from the germline V gene are MNHEY and SVGAGI. The V gene lost 6 bases and the J gene lost 7 bases, with 16 bases spanning the gap. The CDR3 runs to 13 residues. CDR3 sequence: CASRINRGAEQYV. Written as DNA, the CDR3 is TGTGCCAGCAGGATAAATAGAGGGGCTGAGCAGTACGTC.

There are a few counts of this clonotype. This chain links TRBV6-5 with TRBJ1-1; no reliable D call. There are 15 residues in the CDR3. Germline CDR1 MNHEY, CDR2 SVGAGI. Trimming took off 8 bases at V and 0 bases at J, with 16 bases between the two ends. CDR3 bases: TGTGCCAGCCGCCCGGGGTTTATTATGAACACTGAAGCTTTCTTT. This gives the protein CASRPGFIMNTEAFF.

The table lists this clonotype with a few counts. The chain is built from TRBV12-3 or TRBV12-4 and TRBJ2-7; D unresolved. V was shortened by 4 bases and J by 5 bases, with 12 bases between the two germline ends. This CDR3 spans 13 amino acids. The CDR3 loop reads CASSSSGPNEQYV. In DNA form, the CDR3 reads TGTGCCAGCAGTTCCAGTGGCCCTAACGAGCAGTACGTC.

There are a few counts of this clonotype. The CDR3 loop is CASSPRGLADGTDTQYF. In DNA, the CDR3 is TGTGCCAGCAGCCCACGGGGACTAGCGGATGGAACAGATACGCAGTATTTT. The chain uses TRBV3-1 and TRBJ2-3, with 11 bases that match TRBD2. J was trimmed by 3 bases and V by 4 bases; bases with no gene match: 9. Looked up from germline, CDR1 is LGHDT and CDR2 is YNNKEL (reference sequence). This CDR3 is 17 amino acids long.

This clonotype has a handful of counts. The chain employs TRBV4-1 and TRBJ2-2, with unresolved D. The V end lost 0 bases, the J end lost 1 base, and 9 bases lay between the germline ends. This CDR3 comprises 16 residues. CDR1 is MGHRA, CDR2 YSYEKL, per germline. The CDR3 DNA reads as TGCGCCAGCAGCCAAGATCCCGGGTTGAACACCGGGGAGCTGTTTTTT. Protein: CASSQDPGLNTGELFF.

This clonotype has a handful of counts. The J gene is TRBJ1-1, the V gene TRBV4-3; perhaps TRBD1 as D (5 bases). Germline assignment: CDR1 LGHNA and CDR2 YSLEER. Trimming left V 0 bases short and J 8 bases short, with 13 bases between. This CDR3 region has 14 residues. CDR3 protein: CASSQDSGYLEAFF. The CDR3 DNA follows: TGCGCCAGCAGCCAAGATTCAGGGTATCTAGAAGCTTTCTTT.

The J gene is TRBJ2-3, the V gene TRBV9, with 9 bases that match TRBD2. The V gene's germline CDR1 is SGDLS and CDR2 YYNGEE. The CDR3 spans 16 residues. The trim removed 0 bases at V and 2 bases at J, leaving 4 bases unmatched. In DNA form, the CDR3 reads TGTGCCAGCAGCGTAGGCGCGGGGGGGGTCACAGATACGCAGTATTTT. Its protein product is CASSVGAGGVTDTQYF.

This clonotype was found many times. The chain carries TRBV7-2 and TRBJ2-1; D call uncertain. CDR1 is SGHTA and CDR2 is FQGNSA in the germline V gene. V was pared by 4 bases and J by 4 bases, with 11 bases between. The CDR3 is 14 amino acids. The CDR3 DNA reads as TGTGCCAGCAGCTCCACGACGGAGTACAATGAGCAGTTCTTC. The encoded protein is CASSSTTEYNEQFF.

Only a few counts were recorded for this clonotype. The chain couples TRBV12-3 or TRBV12-4 to TRBJ2-3; D might be TRBD2 (5 bases). V was trimmed by 8 bases and J by 1 base, leaving 10 bases between them. This CDR3 spans 13 amino acids. The CDR3 sequence: CASVPRGTDTQYF. Written as DNA, the CDR3 is TGTGCCAGCGTCCCGCGGGGCACAGATACGCAGTATTTT.

V gene TRBV20-1 combines with J gene TRBJ2-2, with a tentative D call TRBD1 (5 bases). This CDR3 region has 13 residues. V was pared by 6 bases and J by 5 bases, with 13 bases between. Germline CDR1 DFQATT, CDR2 SNEGSKA (reference sequence). CDR3 sequence: CSAEAGITGELFF. In nucleotides, the CDR3 is TGCAGTGCCGAGGCAGGGATAACCGGGGAGCTGTTTTTT.

This clonotype was seen more than once but under ten times. The chain joins TRBV2 to TRBJ2-3; D is perhaps TRBD1 (5 bases). V lost 8 bases and J 4 bases, leaving 13 bases between the germline ends. Germline CDR1 is SNHLY and CDR2 is FYNNEI. There are 13 residues in the CDR3. The CDR3 region is CASYGRVADTQYF. The CDR3 DNA sequence: TGTGCCAGCTACGGCAGGGTAGCAGATACGCAGTATTTT. Drawing the rest from reference TRBV2 and TRBJ2-3, the complete variable domain is EPEVTQTPSHQVTQMGQEVILRCVPISNHLYFYWYRQILGQKVEFLVSFYNNEISEKSEIFDDQFSVERPDGSNFTLKIRSTKLEDSAMYFCASYGRVADTQYFGPGTRLTVL.

This clonotype was seen a few times. The rearrangement links TRBV4-2 to TRBJ2-2; D might be TRBD1 (6 bases). This CDR3 spans 16 amino acids. Trimming took off 4 bases at V and 0 bases at J, with 12 bases between the two ends. The germline V gene encodes CDR1 LGHNA and CDR2 YNFKEQ. The CDR3 DNA reads TGTGCCAGCAGCCCTCCCGACAGGTCGAACACCGGGGAGCTGTTTTTT. This gives the protein CASSPPDRSNTGELFF.

The V call is TRBV20-1, the J call TRBJ2-1; D might be TRBD2 (7 bases). This CDR3 spans 16 amino acids. V lost 3 bases and J lost 0, with 15 bases in between. CDR1 is DFQATT and CDR2 is SNEGSKA in the germline V gene (reference sequence). CDR3: CSASSAGASSYNEQFF. The CDR3 DNA sequence: TGCAGTGCTAGTTCGGCGGGGGCGAGCTCCTACAATGAGCAGTTCTTC.

In this sample, this clonotype turned up a few times. This chain joins TRBV28 and TRBJ2-7, with 7 bases identical to TRBD2. Germline lookup yields CDR1 MDHEN and CDR2 SYDVKM. The CDR3 totals 15 residues. Trimming removed 5 bases from V and 0 bases from J; junction bases left unmatched: 7. The CDR3 loop reads CASSPRGRGSYEQYV. The CDR3 region has the DNA TGTGCCAGCAGTCCCCGAGGGAGGGGCTCCTACGAGCAGTACGTC.

The chain combines TRBV6-6 with TRBJ2-5, with 11 bases identical to TRBD1. V was pared by 5 bases and J by 5 bases, with 10 bases of the junction left unmatched. CDR3 length: 16 residues. Germline assignment: CDR1 MNHNY and CDR2 SVGAGI (reference sequence). The CDR3 loop is CASSGEGQGAGETQYF. CDR3 DNA: TGTGCCAGCAGTGGTGAAGGACAGGGGGCCGGGGAGACCCAGTACTTC.

This clonotype has more than one count but fewer than ten. J is TRBJ2-7 and V is TRBV5-1; 9 bases align to TRBD1. CDR1 and CDR2 (germline): SGHRS, YFSETQ. Trimming took 4 bases from V and 7 from J; bases not matched to a gene: 15. The CDR3 extends over 16 amino acids. The CDR3 loop reads CASSPEGQGRLGEQYF. The CDR3 DNA reads TGCGCCAGCAGCCCAGAGGGACAGGGCCGGCTGGGGGAGCAGTACTTC. The variable domain in full, with the rest retrieved from reference TRBV5-1 and TRBJ2-7, is KAGVTQTPRYLIKTRGQQVTLSCSPISGHRSVSWYQQTPGQGLQFLFEYFSETQRNKGNFPGRFSGRQFSNSRSEMNVSTLELGDSALYLCASSPEGQGRLGEQYFGPGTRLTVT.

This clonotype occurred a few times. The DNA for the CDR3 is TGCGCCAGCAGGGGTAGCTGGGCAGGGGGCCAAGAGACCCAGTACTTC. It codes for CASRGSWAGGQETQYF. V and J are TRBV5-1 and TRBJ2-5, with 7 bases identical to TRBD1. Trimming removed 5 bases from V and 1 base from J; junction bases left unmatched: 11. CDR3 size: 16 residues. Germline V CDR1 and CDR2: SGHRS, YFSETQ.

This clonotype was observed a single time. This chain uses TRBV20-1 with TRBJ1-2, with 10 bases aligning to TRBD1. The germline CDR1 and CDR2 sequences are DFQATT and SNEGSKA (reference sequence). This CDR3 spans 12 amino acids. V lost 6 bases and J lost 5; bases outside the gene matches: 3. Here the CDR3 reads CSAPGQGYGYTF. For the CDR3, the DNA is TGCAGTGCCCCGGGACAGGGGTATGGCTACACCTTC.

The sample holds many counts of this clonotype. The chain joins TRBV2 to TRBJ2-5; TRBD2 aligns across 8 bases. Per the germline V gene, CDR1 is SNHLY and CDR2 is FYNNEI. The CDR3 extends over 12 amino acids. Trimming removed 5 bases from V and 5 bases from J; junction bases left unmatched: 1. CDR3 nucleotide sequence: TGTGCCAGCAGTAGCGGGGGTGAGACCCAGTACTTC. Translation gives CASSSGGETQYF. Looking up the rest from reference TRBV2 and TRBJ2-5 gives the full variable domain: EPEVTQTPSHQVTQMGQEVILRCVPISNHLYFYWYRQILGQKVEFLVSFYNNEISEKSEIFDDQFSVERPDGSNFTLKIRSTKLEDSAMYFCASSSGGETQYFGPGTRLLVL.

The chain is built from TRBV7-9 and TRBJ2-7; TRBD1 aligns across 11 bases. V gave up 6 bases and J gave up 3 bases; unmatched junction bases: 7. Germline values: CDR1 SEHNR, CDR2 FQNEAQ (reference sequence). The CDR3 is 15 amino acids. In nucleotides, the CDR3 is TGTGCCAGCAGGGTAAGGGACAGGGGGGACTACGAGCAGTACGTC. It encodes CASRVRDRGDYEQYV.